The clone carrying this TCR beta chain appeared a few times. The CDR3 sequence is 14 residues long. Germline CDR1 and CDR2: MNHNS and SASEGT. Donors had localized lung adenocarcinoma, a non-small cell lung cancer. This sample was included in a study of CD4 and CD8 cells across lung adenocarcinoma regions. TCRdb passed the PCR reads through MiXCR, listing each CDR3 protein once. The sample has about 16,000 distinct CDR3 sequences; approximately 50% are singletons. The TCR comes from a female donor with lung adenocarcinoma. The CD4 and CD8 labels of this study may be unreliable. The source material was CD8+ T cells from the center of a lung tumor. This chain uses TRBV6-1 with TRBJ2-5; 9 nucleotides line up with TRBD1. The J call may not be correct, given that the DNA end is closer to TRBJ2-7. The CDR3 DNA follows: TGTGCCAGCAGCAGCGGACAGGGGACCTACGAGCAGTACTTC. Amino acids: CASSSGQGTYEQYF.